The 14 T cell receptor beta chains below come from one sample, sequenced in a study of T cells in Graves' hyperthyroidism and ophthalmopathy. The CDR3 regions of TCR beta were amplified from RNA transcripts. During a first-round RT-PCR of the TCR CDR3, the HTBI primer set was used. TCRdb itself ran the multiplex PCR reads through MiXCR, one entry per CDR3 protein. This table has approximately 300,000 distinct CDR3 sequences, roughly 15% appearing once. What was sequenced was blood. The receptor set was obtained from a man under 40 with Graves' hyperthyroidism.

This clonotype was seen a handful of times. V is TRBV5-1 and J is TRBJ2-7; perhaps TRBD2 as D (6 bases). Germline assignment: CDR1 SGHRS and CDR2 YFSETQ. CDR3 length: 15 residues. Trimming stripped 1 base from V and 2 bases from J, with 13 bases between. The CDR3 sequence is CASSLNPGSPYEQYF. In nucleotides, the CDR3 is TGCGCCAGCAGCTTGAATCCCGGGAGCCCCTACGAGCAGTACTTC.

As to this clonotype: This clone may be a read error of a much larger clone one base away. The chain recombines TRBV5-1 with TRBJ2-3, with D hard to call. Germline V gives CDR1 SGHRS, CDR2 YFSETQ. The CDR3 is made up of 14 amino acids. Trimming cost V 3 bases and J 3 bases, with 11 bases left between them. The CDR3 loop reads CASSCAQETDTQYF. The CDR3 DNA reads as TGCGCCAGCAGCTGTGCTCAGGAAACAGATACGCAGTATTTT.

This clonotype was counted at least ten times. The chain carries TRBV6-1 and TRBJ1-5; D is undetermined. Germline V gives CDR1 MNHNS, CDR2 SASEGT. V dropped 7 bases and J dropped 3 bases, with 10 bases sitting between them. The CDR3 is made up of 13 amino acids. The DNA for the CDR3 is TGTGCCAGCAACGAGAACGCCAATCAGCCCCAGCATTTT. It translates to CASNENANQPQHF.

This clonotype was seen many times. CDR3: CASSLTGYQPQHF. The CDR3 DNA reads TGTGCCAGCAGTCTTACAGGGTATCAGCCCCAGCATTTT. The chain recombines TRBV6-1 with TRBJ1-5, with a possible D match to TRBD1 (6 bases). Germline V lookup: CDR1 MNHNS, CDR2 SASEGT. Trimming removed 5 bases from V and 5 bases from J, with 10 bases in between. This CDR3 has 13 residues.

This chain uses TRBV7-8 with TRBJ2-5; D ambiguous. Deletions cut 2 bases from V and 3 bases from J, with 22 bases between. Per the germline V gene, CDR1 is SGHVS and CDR2 is FQNEAQ. The CDR3 is 18 amino acids. The CDR3 protein is CASSLYRHPYYLKETQYF. In DNA form, the CDR3 reads TGTGCCAGCAGCTTATACCGCCACCCGTATTACCTTAAAGAGACCCAGTACTTC.

This clonotype was observed many times. CDR3 loop: CACISLRYGYTF. The CDR3 coding sequence is TGTGCCTGTATTTCTTTGAGGTATGGCTACACCTTC. The chain uses TRBV30 and TRBJ1-2, with D uncertain. V lost 6 bases to trimming and J lost 5 bases, with 13 bases between them. The CDR3 length is 12 residues. The germline gives CDR1 GTSNPN, CDR2 SVGIG (reference sequence).

This sequence joins TRBV29-1 and TRBJ2-3; the D call may be TRBD1 or TRBD2 (5 bases each). The V gene lost 4 bases and the J gene lost 4 bases, with 21 bases spanning the gap. Germline assignment: CDR1 SQVTM and CDR2 ANQGSEA. The CDR3 loop spans 16 amino acids. CDR3 coding DNA: TGCAGCGTTGGTTGGAGTATTTTTCGAGGGGCAGATACGCAGTATTTT. Translated: CSVGWSIFRGADTQYF.

This clonotype appeared many times. The chain combines TRBV28 with TRBJ1-1; D ambiguous. V was trimmed by 3 bases and J by 7 bases, leaving 9 bases between them. The CDR3 runs to 12 residues. Germline lookup yields CDR1 MDHEN and CDR2 SYDVKM. For the CDR3, the DNA is TGTGCCAGCAGTTTGCCCGTCGGTGAAGCTTTCTTT. Translation gives CASSLPVGEAFF.

This clonotype was counted ten times or more. The rearrangement uses TRBV7-9 and TRBJ2-7, with TRBD2 identical over 9 bases. The CDR3 sequence is 14 residues long. The J segment lost 6 bases and the V segment lost 1 base, leaving 4 bases of the junction unmatched. Germline V gene data show CDR1 as SEHNR and CDR2 as FQNEAQ (reference sequence). CDR3 amino acids: CASSLEGLAAEQYF. CDR3 nucleotide sequence: TGTGCCAGCAGCTTAGAGGGACTAGCCGCCGAGCAGTACTTC.

This clonotype was observed many times. This chain uses TRBV27 with TRBJ2-5, with D maybe TRBD1 (6 bases). The V end was cut by 3 bases, the J end by 5 bases, with 13 bases between. This CDR3 spans 14 amino acids. CDR1 is MNHEY, CDR2 SMNVEV, per germline (reference sequence). For the CDR3, the DNA is TGTGCCAGCAGTTTTGGGGGCGCCGGTGAGACCCAGTACTTC. This sequence encodes CASSFGGAGETQYF.

This clonotype was detected only a few times. The genes are TRBV6-1 and TRBJ2-7, with D maybe TRBD1 (8 bases). This CDR3 spans 12 amino acids. The V end lost 11 bases, the J end lost 2 bases, and 13 bases lay between the germline ends. Germline CDR1 is MNHNS and CDR2 is SASEGT. The DNA of the CDR3 is TGTGCCGCACAGGGGGGGGCCTACGAGCAGTACTTC. Protein product: CAAQGGAYEQYF.

There are many counts of this clonotype. The J gene is TRBJ1-5, the V gene TRBV30; possibly TRBD1 for D (6 bases). Per germline, CDR1 GTSNPN and CDR2 SVGIG (reference sequence). The germline V and J ends were trimmed by 2 bases and 5 bases, with 13 bases remaining between them. The CDR3 consists of 14 residues. CDR3 sequence: CAWSSGQGHQPQHF. The DNA of the CDR3 is TGTGCCTGGAGTTCTGGGCAGGGGCATCAGCCCCAGCATTTT.

This clonotype occurred many times. The chain couples TRBV5-1 to TRBJ2-1, with a tentative D call TRBD2 (5 bases). This CDR3 contains 14 residues. V lost 2 bases and J 1 base, leaving 7 bases between the germline ends. Germline CDR1 is SGHRS and CDR2 is YFSETQ. The chain's CDR3 is CASSLLGSYNEQFF. CDR3 bases: TGCGCCAGCAGCTTACTAGGGTCCTACAATGAGCAGTTCTTC.

This clonotype has a count of ten or more. V is TRBV3-1 and J is TRBJ2-2, with D unresolved. Trimming stripped 4 bases from V and 5 bases from J, with 11 bases between. CDR3 length: 14 amino acids. CDR1 and CDR2 (germline): LGHDT, YNNKEL (reference sequence). In DNA form, the CDR3 reads TGTGCCAGCAGCCCTATCTTCAGAACCGGGGAGCTGTTTTTT. Translated, it gives CASSPIFRTGELFF.